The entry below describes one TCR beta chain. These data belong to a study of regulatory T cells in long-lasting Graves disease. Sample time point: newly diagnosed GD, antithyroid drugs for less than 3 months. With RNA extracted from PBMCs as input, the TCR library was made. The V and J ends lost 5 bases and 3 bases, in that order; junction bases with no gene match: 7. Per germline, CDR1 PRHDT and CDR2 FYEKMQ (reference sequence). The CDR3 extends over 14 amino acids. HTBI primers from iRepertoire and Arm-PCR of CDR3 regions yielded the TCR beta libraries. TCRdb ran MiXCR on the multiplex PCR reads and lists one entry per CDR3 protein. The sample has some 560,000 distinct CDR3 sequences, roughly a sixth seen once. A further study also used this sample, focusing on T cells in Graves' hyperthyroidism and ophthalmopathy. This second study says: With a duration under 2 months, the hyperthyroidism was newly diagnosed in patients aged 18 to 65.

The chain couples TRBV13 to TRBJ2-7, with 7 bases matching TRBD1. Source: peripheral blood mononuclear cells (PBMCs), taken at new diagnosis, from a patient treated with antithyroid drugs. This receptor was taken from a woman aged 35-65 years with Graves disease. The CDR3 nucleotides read TGTGCCAGCAGCACAAGGGACAGCAGCTACGAGCAGTACTTC. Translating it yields CASSTRDSSYEQYF. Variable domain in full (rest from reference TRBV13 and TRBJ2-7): AAGVIQSPRHLIKEKRETATLKCYPIPRHDTVYWYQQGPGQDPQFLISFYEKMQSDKGSIPDRFSAQQFSDYHSELNMSSLELGDSALYFCASSTRDSSYEQYFGPGTRLTVT.